Here is one TCR beta chain with its context. The entry originates in a study of blood T cell repertoires in COVID-19. The overall study: The study drew acute and convalescent COVID-19 samples from the United States, Italy and Spain. Nucleic acid was either cDNA or gDNA, and it came from T cells, B-cell-depleted T cells, or PBMCs.

J gave up 0 bases and V 5 bases, and 1 base lay outside the gene matches. Germline assignment: CDR1 SGHTA and CDR2 FQGNSA. The CDR3 runs 15 residues. Authors' data handling: Using reference gene primer amplification, nucleated cell counts were estimated. Data came from immunoSEQ multiplex PCR; TCRdb stores just in-frame clones and leaves some out. V and J calls and clone size come straight from that table; D and trimming were deduced from the DNA. The table records 150,000 to 200,000 clones, 85% to 90% of them present only once. The genes are TRBV7-2 and TRBJ2-2; 9 bases are shared with TRBD2. The TCR originated in a man between 18 and 35 years old with acute or convalescent COVID-19. The specimen sequenced was peripheral blood. CDR3 sequence: CASSRLAANTGELFF. The CDR3 region has the DNA TGTGCCAGCAGCAGACTAGCGGCGAACACCGGGGAGCTGTTTTTT. The variable domain in full, completed from reference TRBV7-2 and TRBJ2-2, reads GAGVSQSPSNKVTEKGKDVELRCDPISGHTALYWYRQSLGQGLEFLIYFQGNSAPDKSGLPSDRFSAERTGGSVSTLTIQRTQQEDSAVYLCASSRLAANTGELFFGEGSRLTVL.